This TCR beta chain was retrieved from a study of cytomegalovirus exposure and HLA in healthy donors. In the PCR, 60 Vbeta and 13 Jbeta primers were used. Sequencing used immunoSEQ multiplex PCR; TCRdb keeps in-frame clones, though not all of them. The repertoire holds roughly 130,000 clones, 75% to 85% seen once, with over 2.5% in the top ten. Overall study findings and caveats: The likely explanation for a cluster of highly shared sequence variants was sequencing artifact. Presence/absence comparisons presumed near-even sequencing depth among donors.

Of note for this clone: Its antigen is unknown.

CDR1 is SGHRS, CDR2 YFSETQ, per germline. The CDR3 is 15 residues long. The J segment lost 7 bases and the V segment lost 0 bases, leaving 7 bases of the junction unmatched. Among the donors, all were healthy bone marrow donors. Though probably carrying unrecorded immune exposures, donors were nominally healthy at sampling. The chain couples TRBV5-1 to TRBJ2-7; 10 positions agree with TRBD2. Sequencing was carried out using PBMCs. The receptor was derived from a male donor in good health and CMV-seronegative. CDR3 sequence: CASSLGLAGGGEQYF. Written as DNA, the CDR3 is TGCGCCAGCAGCTTGGGATTAGCGGGGGGTGGAGAGCAGTACTTC.